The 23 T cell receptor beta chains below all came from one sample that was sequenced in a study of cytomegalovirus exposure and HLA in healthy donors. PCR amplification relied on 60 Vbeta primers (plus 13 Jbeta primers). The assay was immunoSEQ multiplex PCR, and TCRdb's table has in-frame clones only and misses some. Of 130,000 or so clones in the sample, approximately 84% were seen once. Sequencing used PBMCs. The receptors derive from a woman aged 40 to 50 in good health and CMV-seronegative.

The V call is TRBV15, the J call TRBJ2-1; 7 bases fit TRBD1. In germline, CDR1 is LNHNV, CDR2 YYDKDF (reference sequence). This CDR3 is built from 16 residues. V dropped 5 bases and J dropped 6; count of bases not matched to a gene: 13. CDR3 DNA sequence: TGTGCCACCAGCGCAAAACCGGGACAGCCATCCAATGAGCAGTTCTTC. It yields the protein CATSAKPGQPSNEQFF.

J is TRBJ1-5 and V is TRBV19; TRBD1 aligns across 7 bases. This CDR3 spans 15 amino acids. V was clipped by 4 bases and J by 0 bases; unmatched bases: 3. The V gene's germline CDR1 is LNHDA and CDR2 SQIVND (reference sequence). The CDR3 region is CASSTGQASNQPQHF. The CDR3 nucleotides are TGTGCCAGTAGTACAGGACAGGCTAGCAATCAGCCCCAGCATTTT.

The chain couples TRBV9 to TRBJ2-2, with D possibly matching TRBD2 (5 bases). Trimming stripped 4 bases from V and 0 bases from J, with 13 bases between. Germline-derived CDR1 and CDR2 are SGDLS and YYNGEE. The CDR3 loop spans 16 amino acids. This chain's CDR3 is CASSLRGGPNTGELFF. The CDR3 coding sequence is TGTGCCAGCAGCCTGCGCGGCGGGCCGAACACCGGGGAGCTGTTTTTT.

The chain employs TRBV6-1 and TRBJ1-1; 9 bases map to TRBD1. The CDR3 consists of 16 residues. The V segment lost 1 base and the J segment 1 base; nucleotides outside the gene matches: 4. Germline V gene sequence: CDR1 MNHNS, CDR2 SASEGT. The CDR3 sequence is CASSEEGTGRNTEAFF. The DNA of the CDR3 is TGTGCCAGCAGTGAAGAGGGGACAGGGCGGAACACTGAAGCTTTCTTT.

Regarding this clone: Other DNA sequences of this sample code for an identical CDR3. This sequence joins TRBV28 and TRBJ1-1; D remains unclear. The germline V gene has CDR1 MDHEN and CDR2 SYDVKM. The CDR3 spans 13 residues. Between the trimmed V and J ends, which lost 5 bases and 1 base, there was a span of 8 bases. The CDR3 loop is CASSTRQNTEAFF. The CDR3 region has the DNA TGTGCCAGCAGTACGAGGCAGAACACTGAAGCTTTCTTT. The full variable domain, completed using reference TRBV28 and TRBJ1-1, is DVKVTQSSRYLVKRTGEKVFLECVQDMDHENMFWYRQDPGLGLRLIYFSYDVKMKEKGDIPEGYSVSREKKERFSLILESASTNQTSMYLCASSTRQNTEAFFGQGTRLTVV.

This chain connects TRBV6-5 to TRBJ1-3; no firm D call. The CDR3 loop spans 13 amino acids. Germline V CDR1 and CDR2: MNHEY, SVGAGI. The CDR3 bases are TGTGTAGCGGGGAAGGGATCTGGAAACACCATATATTTT. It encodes CVAGKGSGNTIYF.

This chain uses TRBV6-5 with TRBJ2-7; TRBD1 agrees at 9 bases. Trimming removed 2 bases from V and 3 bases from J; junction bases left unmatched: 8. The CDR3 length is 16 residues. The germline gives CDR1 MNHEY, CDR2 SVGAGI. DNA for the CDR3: TGTGCCAGCAGTTACCCACAGGGACAGGGAAACTACGAGCAGTACTTC. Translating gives CASSYPQGQGNYEQYF.

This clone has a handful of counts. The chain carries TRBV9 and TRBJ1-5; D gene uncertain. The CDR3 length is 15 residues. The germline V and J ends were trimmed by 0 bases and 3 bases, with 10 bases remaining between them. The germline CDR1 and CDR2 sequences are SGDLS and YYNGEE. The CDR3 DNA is TGTGCCAGCAGCGTAGATGGCAGCGCCAATCAGCCCCAGCATTTT. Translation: CASSVDGSANQPQHF.

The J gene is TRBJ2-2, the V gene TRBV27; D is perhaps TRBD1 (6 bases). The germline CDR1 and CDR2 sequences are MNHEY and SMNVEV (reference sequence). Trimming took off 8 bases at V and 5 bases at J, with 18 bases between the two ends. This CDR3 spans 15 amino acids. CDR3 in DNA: TGTGCCAGCGGATTACAGGGTCGAGGAACCGGGGAGCTGTTTTTT. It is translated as CASGLQGRGTGELFF.

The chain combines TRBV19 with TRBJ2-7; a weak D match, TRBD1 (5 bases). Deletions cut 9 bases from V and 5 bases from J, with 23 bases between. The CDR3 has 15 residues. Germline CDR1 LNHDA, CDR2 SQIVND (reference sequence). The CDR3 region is CARGWRQKDCDEQYF. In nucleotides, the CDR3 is TGTGCCAGGGGATGGAGACAGAAGGATTGTGACGAGCAGTACTTC.

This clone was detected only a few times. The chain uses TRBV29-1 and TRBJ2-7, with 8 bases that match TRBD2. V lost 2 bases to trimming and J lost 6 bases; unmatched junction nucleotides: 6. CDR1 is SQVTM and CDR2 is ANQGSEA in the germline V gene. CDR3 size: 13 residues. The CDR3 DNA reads TGCAGCGTTGAAAGCGGGGGTGGGCCCGAGCAGTACTTC. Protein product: CSVESGGGPEQYF.

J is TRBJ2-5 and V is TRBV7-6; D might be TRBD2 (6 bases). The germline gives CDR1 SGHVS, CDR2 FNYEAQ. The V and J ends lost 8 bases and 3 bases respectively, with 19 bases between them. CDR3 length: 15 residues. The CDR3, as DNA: TGTGCCAGCGGCTATGGGGGTGGAGGGAAAGAGACCCAGTACTTC. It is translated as CASGYGGGGKETQYF.

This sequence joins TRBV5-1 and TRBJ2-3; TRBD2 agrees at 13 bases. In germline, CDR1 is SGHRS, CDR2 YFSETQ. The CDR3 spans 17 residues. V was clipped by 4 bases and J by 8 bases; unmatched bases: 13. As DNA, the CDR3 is TGCGCCAGCAGCCCTACGACTAGCGGGAGGCCCGTTAGTACGCAGTATTTT. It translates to CASSPTTSGRPVSTQYF.

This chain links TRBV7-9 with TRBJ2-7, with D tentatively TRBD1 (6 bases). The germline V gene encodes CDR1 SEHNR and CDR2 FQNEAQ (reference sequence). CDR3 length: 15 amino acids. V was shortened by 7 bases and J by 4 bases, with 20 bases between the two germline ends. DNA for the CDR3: TGTGCCAGCACCTCACGGGCAGGGGAATATTACGAGCAGTACTTC. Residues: CASTSRAGEYYEQYF.

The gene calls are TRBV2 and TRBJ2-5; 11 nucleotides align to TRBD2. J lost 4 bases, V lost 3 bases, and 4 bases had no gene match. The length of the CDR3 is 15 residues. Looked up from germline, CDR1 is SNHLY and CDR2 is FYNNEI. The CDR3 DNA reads TGTGCCAGCAGTGATACTAGCGGGAGTTTAGAGACCCAGTACTTC. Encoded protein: CASSDTSGSLETQYF.

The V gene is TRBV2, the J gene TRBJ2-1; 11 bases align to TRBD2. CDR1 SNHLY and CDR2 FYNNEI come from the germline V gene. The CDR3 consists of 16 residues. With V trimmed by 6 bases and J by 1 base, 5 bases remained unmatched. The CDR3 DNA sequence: TGTGCCAGCAGACAAGGGACTAGCGGTTCCTACAATGAGCAGTTCTTC. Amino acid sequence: CASRQGTSGSYNEQFF.

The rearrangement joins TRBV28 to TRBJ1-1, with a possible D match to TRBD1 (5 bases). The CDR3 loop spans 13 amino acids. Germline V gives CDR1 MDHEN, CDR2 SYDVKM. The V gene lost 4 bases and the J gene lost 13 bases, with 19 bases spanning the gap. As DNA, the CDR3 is TGTGCCAGCAGTTCCCCGGGTACCCTCGGGGGTTTCTTT. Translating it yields CASSSPGTLGGFF.

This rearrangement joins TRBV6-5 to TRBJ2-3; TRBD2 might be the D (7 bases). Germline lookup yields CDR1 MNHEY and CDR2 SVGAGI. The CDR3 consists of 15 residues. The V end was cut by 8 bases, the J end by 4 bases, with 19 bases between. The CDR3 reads CASSPLGGGPDTQYF. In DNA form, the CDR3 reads TGTGCCAGCTCACCCTTGGGAGGGGGGCCAGATACGCAGTATTTT.

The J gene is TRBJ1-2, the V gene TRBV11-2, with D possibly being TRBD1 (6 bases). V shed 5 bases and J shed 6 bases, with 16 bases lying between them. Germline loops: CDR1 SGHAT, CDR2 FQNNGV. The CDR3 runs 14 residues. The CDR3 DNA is TGTGCCAGCAGCCCGAGTTCAGGGGAGCATGGCTACACCTTC. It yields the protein CASSPSSGEHGYTF.

The chain's CDR3 is CASRGLAGFYNEQFF. The DNA of the CDR3 is TGTGCCAGTAGAGGACTAGCGGGATTCTACAATGAGCAGTTCTTC. The chain uses TRBV19 and TRBJ2-1, with 12 nucleotides matching TRBD2. The ends lost 6 bases at V and 3 bases at J; junction bases unmatched: 3. The CDR3 length is 15 residues. From germline, CDR1 is LNHDA and CDR2 SQIVND (reference sequence).

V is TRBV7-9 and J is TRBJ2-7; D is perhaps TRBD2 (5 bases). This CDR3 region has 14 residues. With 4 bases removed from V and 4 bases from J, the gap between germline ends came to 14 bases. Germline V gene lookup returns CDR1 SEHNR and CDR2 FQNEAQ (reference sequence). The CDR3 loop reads CASSSGKGPYEQYF. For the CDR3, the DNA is TGTGCCAGCAGCTCCGGGAAAGGCCCTTACGAGCAGTACTTC.

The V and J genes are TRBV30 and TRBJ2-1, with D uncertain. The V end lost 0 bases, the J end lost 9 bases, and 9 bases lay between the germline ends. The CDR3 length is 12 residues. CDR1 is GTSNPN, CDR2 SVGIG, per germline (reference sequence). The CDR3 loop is CAWSVSISEQFF. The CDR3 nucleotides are TGTGCCTGGAGTGTATCAATCAGTGAGCAGTTCTTC.

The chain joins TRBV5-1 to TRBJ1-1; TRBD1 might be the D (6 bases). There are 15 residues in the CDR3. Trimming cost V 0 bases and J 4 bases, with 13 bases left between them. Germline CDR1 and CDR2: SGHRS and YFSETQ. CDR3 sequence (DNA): TGCGCCAGCAGCTTGGAGATGGGGGCTGGCACTGAAGCTTTCTTT. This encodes CASSLEMGAGTEAFF.